This T cell receptor (beta chain) was documented in a study of regulatory T cells in long-lasting Graves disease (dated by TCRdb to the early 2020s). For context, the study as a whole: Persistent Graves' disease was defined as persistently positive TSH receptor autoantibodies together with antithyroid drug treatment for over 5 years. A total of around 35 samples underwent TCR sequencing: around 13 from persistent and around 20 from newly diagnosed Graves' disease patients. The study was conducted in China and was registered as a clinical trial. In the clinical cohort, patients with persistent Graves' disease had used antithyroid drugs for an average of about 9.3 years. Persistent Graves' disease patients were compared with newly diagnosed Graves' disease patients by peripheral blood TCR sequencing and RNA sequencing. General study outcomes and caveats: As a limitation, the authors acknowledged that the small sample size may reduce accuracy. Because the primary lesion, thyroid tissue, could not be accessed, the study looked at peripheral blood alone. Persistent disease showed preferential use of TRBV28, TRBJ1-2 and TRBJ2-5, whereas newly diagnosed disease favored TRBV20-1 and TRBJ2-1. Sequencing and analysis were limited to the TCR beta chain. Patients with persistent disease shared more public clonotypes (around 2,500) than newly diagnosed patients did (approximately 990). Compared with newly diagnosed patients, patients with persistent Graves' disease had lower TCR Shannon entropy and fewer highly expanded clones, which suggests clonal expansion.

This clonotype showed up just a few times. Its cognate antigen has yet to be identified. No much larger clone exists at a distance of one base, and base qualities are not known. The time point label corresponds to: persistent/refractory GD, antithyroid drugs over 5 years with positive TRAb. RNA was extracted from PBMCs in TRIzol for both TCR sequencing and RNA sequencing. The diagnosis of Graves' disease followed American Thyroid Association guidelines. Patients were recruited from an endocrinology department in Xi'an, China. Each patient gave approximately 10 milliliters of peripheral blood, collected in an EDTA anticoagulant tube. PBMCs were isolated by Ficoll Paque Plus density gradient separation without further T cell sorting. RNA quality was checked with an Agilent 2100 Bioanalyzer and agarose gel, and concentration with a NanoDrop 2000. CDR1 and CDR2, looked up from the germline V gene (reference sequence), are SGHKS and YYEKEE. Including cysteine and phenylalanine, the CDR3 has 16 amino acids. CDR3 DNA only is kept here, 48 bases in frame from base 1. V loses 2 bases, J loses 0 bases, and the germline ends lie 12 bases apart.

Preparation of the library involved multiplex PCR. Sequencing was performed on an Illumina HiSeq 4000. iRepertoire HTBI primers and Arm-PCR amplification of CDR3 regions were used to construct TCR beta libraries. Before sequencing, the PCR products underwent gel purification. From the authors' description of their analysis: Gene usage analysis of CDR3 amino acid clonotypes used the roughly 60 TRBV and 12 to 15 TRBJ segments found across samples. Filtered high-quality paired reads were merged into contigs using COPE and FqMerger. BLAST was used to align contigs to IMGT TRBV, TRBD and TRBJ reference genes, and CDR3 was defined according to IMGT. Any clonotype with a frequency above 0.1% was counted as a highly expanded clone. Repertoire diversity was measured by Shannon entropy, and V-J evenness by the Gini coefficient. Clonotypes shared by more than one individual were considered public. The public sequencing data were trimmed at Q25 with fastp and processed into clonotypes with MiXCR by TCRdb, which kept only in-frame beta chains. Entries that share a CDR3 protein sequence are merged under the most common genes and DNA. For this entry, the V and J calls and clone size follow TCRdb and not the study's own pipeline. The sample table holds 300,000 or so distinct CDR3 sequences, of which about 20% were seen once. Just under 30% of the sample is held by the ten biggest clonotypes.

The TCR comes from a female donor with Graves disease. The chain employs TRBV5-5 and TRBJ2-4; the D gene cannot be resolved reliably. This sample comprised peripheral blood mononuclear cells (PBMCs), obtained when the disease was refractory, from a patient treated with antithyroid drugs. Read as DNA, the sequence is TGTGCCAGCAGCTTATCAGCGCAACTAGCCAAAAACATTCAGTACTTC. Its protein is CASSLSAQLAKNIQYF.